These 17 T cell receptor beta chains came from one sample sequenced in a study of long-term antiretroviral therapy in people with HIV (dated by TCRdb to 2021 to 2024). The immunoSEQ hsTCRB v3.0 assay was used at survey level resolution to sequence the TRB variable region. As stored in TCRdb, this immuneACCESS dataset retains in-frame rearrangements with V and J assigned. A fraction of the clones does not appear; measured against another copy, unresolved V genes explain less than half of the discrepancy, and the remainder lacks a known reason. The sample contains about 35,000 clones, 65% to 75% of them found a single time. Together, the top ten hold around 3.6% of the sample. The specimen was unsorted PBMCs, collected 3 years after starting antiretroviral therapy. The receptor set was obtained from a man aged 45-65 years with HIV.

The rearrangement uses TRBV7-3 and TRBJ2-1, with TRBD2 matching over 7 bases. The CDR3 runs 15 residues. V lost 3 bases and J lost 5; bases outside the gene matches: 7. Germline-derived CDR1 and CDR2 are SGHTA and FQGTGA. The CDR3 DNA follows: TGTGCCAGCAGCTTGACGGCTAGCGGAAACAATGAGCAGTTCTTC. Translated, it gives CASSLTASGNNEQFF.

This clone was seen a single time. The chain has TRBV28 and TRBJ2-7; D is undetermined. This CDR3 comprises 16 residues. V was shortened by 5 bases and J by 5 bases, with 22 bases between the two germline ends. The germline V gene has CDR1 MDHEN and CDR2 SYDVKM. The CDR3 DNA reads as TGTGCCAGCAGTACCTCCGGGCCCGTGAGAAGTGACGAGCAGTACTTC. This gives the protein CASSTSGPVRSDEQYF. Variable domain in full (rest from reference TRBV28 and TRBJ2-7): DVKVTQSSRYLVKRTGEKVFLECVQDMDHENMFWYRQDPGLGLRLIYFSYDVKMKEKGDIPEGYSVSREKKERFSLILESASTNQTSMYLCASSTSGPVRSDEQYFGPGTRLTVT.

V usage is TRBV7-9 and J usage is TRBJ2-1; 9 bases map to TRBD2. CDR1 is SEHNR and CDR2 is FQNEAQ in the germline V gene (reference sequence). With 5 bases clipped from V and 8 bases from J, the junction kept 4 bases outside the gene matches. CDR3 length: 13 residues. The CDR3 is CASSALAGHEQFF. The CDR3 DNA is TGTGCCAGCAGCGCCCTAGCGGGACATGAGCAGTTCTTC.

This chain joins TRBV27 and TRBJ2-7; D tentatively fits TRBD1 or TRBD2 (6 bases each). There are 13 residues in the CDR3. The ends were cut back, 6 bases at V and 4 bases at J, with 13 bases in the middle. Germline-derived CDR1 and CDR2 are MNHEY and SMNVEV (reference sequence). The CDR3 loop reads CASSTRRGYEQYF. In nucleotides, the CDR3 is TGTGCCAGCAGCACAAGGAGGGGGTACGAGCAGTACTTC.

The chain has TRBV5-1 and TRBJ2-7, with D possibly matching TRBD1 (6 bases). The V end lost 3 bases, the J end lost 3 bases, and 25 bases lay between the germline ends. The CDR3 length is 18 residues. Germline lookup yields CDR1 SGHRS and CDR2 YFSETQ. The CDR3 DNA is TGCGCCAGCAGCTACATACCCATATCGGGACAAACCCTCTACGAGCAGTACTTC. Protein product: CASSYIPISGQTLYEQYF.

The CDR3 sequence: CASNPGLLSGEQYF. DNA for the CDR3: TGTGCCAGCAACCCGGGCCTCCTCTCTGGCGAGCAGTACTTC. V usage is TRBV7-9 and J usage is TRBJ2-7; D not resolved. Germline V CDR1 and CDR2: SEHNR, FQNEAQ (reference sequence). The CDR3 covers 14 residues. Trimming took off 7 bases at V and 6 bases at J, with 19 bases between the two ends.

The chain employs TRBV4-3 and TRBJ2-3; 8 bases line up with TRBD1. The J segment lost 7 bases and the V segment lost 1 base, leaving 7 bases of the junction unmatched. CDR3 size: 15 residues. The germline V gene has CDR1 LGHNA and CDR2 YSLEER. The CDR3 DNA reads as TGCGCCAGCAGCCAAGGGGCAGGGGGCGAATATACGCAGTATTTT. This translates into CASSQGAGGEYTQYF.

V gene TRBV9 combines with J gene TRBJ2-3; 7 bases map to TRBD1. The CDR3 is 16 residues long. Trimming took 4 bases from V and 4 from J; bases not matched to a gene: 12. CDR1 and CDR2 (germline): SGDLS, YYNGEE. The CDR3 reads CASSPTGSQVADTQYF. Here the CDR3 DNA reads TGTGCCAGCAGCCCGACAGGGTCTCAGGTAGCAGATACGCAGTATTTT.

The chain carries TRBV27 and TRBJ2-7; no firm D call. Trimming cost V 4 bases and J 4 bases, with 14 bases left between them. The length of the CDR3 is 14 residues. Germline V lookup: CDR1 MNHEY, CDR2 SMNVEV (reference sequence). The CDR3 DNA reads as TGTGCCAGCAGTTCCTTAAGGAAGAATTACGAGCAGTACTTC. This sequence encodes CASSSLRKNYEQYF.

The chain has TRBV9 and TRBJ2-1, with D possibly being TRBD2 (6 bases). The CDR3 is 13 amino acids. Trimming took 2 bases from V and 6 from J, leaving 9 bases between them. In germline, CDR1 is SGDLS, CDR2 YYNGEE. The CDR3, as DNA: TGTGCCAGCAGCGTGACGACTAGCAATGAGCAGTTCTTC. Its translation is CASSVTTSNEQFF.

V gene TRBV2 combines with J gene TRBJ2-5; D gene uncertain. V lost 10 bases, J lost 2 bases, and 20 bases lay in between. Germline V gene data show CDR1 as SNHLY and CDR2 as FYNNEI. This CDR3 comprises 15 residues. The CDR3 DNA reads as TGTGCCATCCTTCCCCCCGGACGTATACAAGAGACCCAGTACTTC. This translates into CAILPPGRIQETQYF.

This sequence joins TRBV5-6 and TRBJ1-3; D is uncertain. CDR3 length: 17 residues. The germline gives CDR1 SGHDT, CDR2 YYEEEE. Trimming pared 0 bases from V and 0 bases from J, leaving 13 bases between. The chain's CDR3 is CASSLDLRAFSGNTIYF. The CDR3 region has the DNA TGTGCCAGCAGCTTGGACCTCCGGGCCTTCTCTGGAAACACCATATATTTT.

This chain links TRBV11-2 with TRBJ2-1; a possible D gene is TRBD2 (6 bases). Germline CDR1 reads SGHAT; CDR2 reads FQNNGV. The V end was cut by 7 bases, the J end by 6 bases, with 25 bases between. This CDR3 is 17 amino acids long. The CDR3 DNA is TGTGCCAGCACCAATTTGGTCAGCGGGCCAGCGGGCAATGAGCAGTTCTTC. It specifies CASTNLVSGPAGNEQFF. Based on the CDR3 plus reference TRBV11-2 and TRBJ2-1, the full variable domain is EAGVAQSPRYKIIEKRQSVAFWCNPISGHATLYWYQQILGQGPKLLIQFQNNGVVDDSQLPKDRFSAERLKGVDSTLKIQPAKLEDSAVYLCASTNLVSGPAGNEQFFGPGTRLTVL.

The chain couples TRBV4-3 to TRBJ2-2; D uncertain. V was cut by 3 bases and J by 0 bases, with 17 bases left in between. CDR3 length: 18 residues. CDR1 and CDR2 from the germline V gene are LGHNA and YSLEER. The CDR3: CASSHPPGSRPNTGELFF. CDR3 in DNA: TGCGCCAGCAGCCACCCCCCGGGTTCACGACCGAACACCGGGGAGCTGTTTTTT.

CDR3 DNA sequence: TGCGCCAGCAGCTTTGCGGGAGGGAGATATACGCAGTATTTT. It translates to CASSFAGGRYTQYF. V and J are TRBV5-1 and TRBJ2-3; TRBD2 matches at 9 bases. The CDR3 has 14 amino acids. CDR1 and CDR2 (germline): SGHRS, YFSETQ. V dropped 2 bases and J dropped 7; count of bases not matched to a gene: 5.

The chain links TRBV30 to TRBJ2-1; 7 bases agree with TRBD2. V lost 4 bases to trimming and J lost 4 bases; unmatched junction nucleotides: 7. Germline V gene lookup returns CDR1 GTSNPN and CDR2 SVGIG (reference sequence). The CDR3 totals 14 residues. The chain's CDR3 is CAWTRGGLYNEQFF. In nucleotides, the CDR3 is TGTGCCTGGACCCGCGGGGGTTTGTACAATGAGCAGTTCTTC.

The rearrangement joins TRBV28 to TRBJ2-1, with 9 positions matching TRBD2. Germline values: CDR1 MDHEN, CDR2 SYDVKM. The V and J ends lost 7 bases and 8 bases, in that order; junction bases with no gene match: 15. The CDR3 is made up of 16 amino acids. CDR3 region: CASKDGQGGGRDEQFF. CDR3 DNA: TGTGCCAGCAAAGATGGGCAGGGCGGCGGGAGGGATGAGCAGTTCTTC.